A single sample gave rise to the 31 T cell receptor beta chains below, sequenced in a study of shared T cell receptors in the human thymus. Only in-frame clones appear in the TCRdb table, and some are missing; sequencing was by immunoSEQ multiplex PCR. The table includes hundreds of thousands of clones, roughly 86% detected once. The same specimen was also included in a second study, on human thymus T cells.

What was sequenced was thymocytes. Source of these receptors: a boy in the first two years of life with a congenital heart defect.

V usage is TRBV11-2 and J usage is TRBJ2-7, with D uncertain. Per the germline V gene, CDR1 is SGHAT and CDR2 is FQNNGV. The CDR3 runs to 13 residues. The germline V and J ends were trimmed by 0 bases and 3 bases, with 6 bases remaining between them. CDR3 loop: CASSLDFSYEQYF. CDR3 nucleotide sequence: TGTGCCAGCAGCTTAGATTTCAGCTACGAGCAGTACTTC.

The chain recombines TRBV18 with TRBJ1-2, with D perhaps matching TRBD1 (5 bases). Deletions cut 6 bases from V and 1 base from J, with 9 bases between. The CDR3 runs to 13 residues. CDR1 is KGHSH and CDR2 is LQKENI in the germline V gene. The CDR3 region is CASSQQDNYGYTF. The CDR3 nucleotides read TGTGCCAGCTCGCAACAGGATAACTATGGCTACACCTTC.

The chain uses TRBV13 and TRBJ2-7, with D unclear. Germline V gives CDR1 PRHDT, CDR2 FYEKMQ (reference sequence). This CDR3 spans 14 amino acids. Trimming took off 5 bases at V and 4 bases at J, with 15 bases between the two ends. CDR3 DNA sequence: TGTGCCAGCAGCCCTGGGCAAGCAGTATACGAGCAGTACTTC. Its translation: CASSPGQAVYEQYF.

V and J are TRBV29-1 and TRBJ1-2; tentative D call: TRBD1 (5 bases). Per the germline V gene, CDR1 is SQVTM and CDR2 is ANQGSEA. The V and J ends lost 6 bases and 9 bases respectively, with 17 bases between them. There are 12 residues in the CDR3. CDR3 bases: TGCAGCGTGAGGACATCGAAAATGAGCTACACCTTC. The encoded protein is CSVRTSKMSYTF.

CDR3 sequence: CASSSSTGGRTGELFF. The DNA of the CDR3 is TGTGCCAGCAGCTCCTCGACAGGGGGCCGGACCGGGGAGCTGTTTTTT. V gene TRBV7-3 combines with J gene TRBJ2-2; 10 nucleotides align to TRBD1. The J segment lost 5 bases and the V segment lost 4 bases, leaving 7 bases of the junction unmatched. The CDR3 loop spans 16 amino acids. The germline V gene has CDR1 SGHTA and CDR2 FQGTGA.

V and J are TRBV5-4 and TRBJ2-5; 8 positions agree with TRBD2. Germline V gives CDR1 SGHNT, CDR2 YYREEE (reference sequence). This CDR3 spans 14 amino acids. V trimming: 4 bases; J trimming: 0 bases; junction bases outside the gene matches: 2. The CDR3 DNA reads TGTGCCAGCAGCCGCGGGGGGTACCAAGAGACCCAGTACTTC. It codes for CASSRGGYQETQYF.

The chain couples TRBV5-4 to TRBJ2-1, with 9 positions matching TRBD2. Unmatched junction bases numbered 4, after V lost 2 bases and J lost 4 bases. Germline values: CDR1 SGHNT, CDR2 YYREEE (reference sequence). This CDR3 region has 15 residues. The CDR3 spells CASSFAGGGYNEQFF. The CDR3 DNA sequence: TGTGCCAGCAGCTTTGCGGGGGGGGGTTACAATGAGCAGTTCTTC.

The chain carries TRBV2 and TRBJ2-7, with D possibly TRBD2 on 6 matching bases. Between the trimmed V and J ends, which lost 3 bases and 3 bases, there was a span of 12 bases. This CDR3 contains 14 residues. Germline CDR1 and CDR2: SNHLY and FYNNEI. The CDR3 coding sequence is TGTGCCAGCAGTGAGGTGCGGGAAGACTACGAGCAGTACTTC. This sequence encodes CASSEVREDYEQYF.

The gene calls are TRBV6-5 and TRBJ2-1; perhaps TRBD2 as D (6 bases). CDR1 and CDR2 (germline): MNHEY, SVGAGI. This CDR3 is 13 amino acids long. V was pared by 7 bases and J by 9 bases, with 16 bases between. The DNA of the CDR3 is TGTGCCAGCACCACTTCCGGGGAGGCTGAGCAGTTCTTC. It is translated as CASTTSGEAEQFF.

The chain has TRBV7-8 and TRBJ2-3; 16 bases align to TRBD2. The germline CDR1 and CDR2 sequences are SGHVS and FQNEAQ. V lost 3 bases, J lost 1 base, and 4 bases stayed unmatched. This CDR3 is built from 18 residues. Written as DNA, the CDR3 is TGTGCCAGCAGCTTGGGGACTAGCGGGAGGGGGGGCACAGATACGCAGTATTTT. This translates into CASSLGTSGRGGTDTQYF.

CDR3 DNA: TGTGCCAGCAGACAGGCCGCATACTATGGCTACACCTTC. Its translation: CASRQAAYYGYTF. The gene calls are TRBV5-6 and TRBJ1-2, with D possibly TRBD1 on 5 matching bases. Germline CDR1 SGHDT, CDR2 YYEEEE. With 5 bases removed from V and 3 bases from J, the gap between germline ends came to 11 bases. The CDR3 runs to 13 residues.

The rearrangement joins TRBV10-3 to TRBJ1-5, with D hard to call. The ends were cut back, 6 bases at V and 4 bases at J, with 13 bases in the middle. This CDR3 has 14 amino acids. From germline, CDR1 is ENHRY and CDR2 SYGVKD. CDR3 DNA: TGTGCCATCAGCCTGGAGGGAGCGAATCAGCCCCAGCATTTT. This gives the protein CAISLEGANQPQHF.

V gene TRBV4-2 combines with J gene TRBJ1-1; 8 bases agree with TRBD1. CDR3 length: 14 amino acids. Per the germline V gene, CDR1 is LGHNA and CDR2 is YNFKEQ. The V segment lost 5 bases and the J segment 1 base; nucleotides outside the gene matches: 3. CDR3 loop: CASSVGTGNTEAFF. The CDR3 DNA is TGTGCCAGCAGCGTGGGGACAGGGAACACTGAAGCTTTCTTT.

This chain uses TRBV28 with TRBJ1-1; perhaps TRBD1 as D (5 bases). The CDR3 runs to 14 residues. V was shortened by 3 bases and J by 2 bases, with 10 bases between the two germline ends. Germline CDR1 and CDR2: MDHEN and SYDVKM. CDR3 nucleotide sequence: TGTGCCAGCAGTTTGGGCAGGGCCAACACTGAAGCTTTCTTT. Amino acid sequence: CASSLGRANTEAFF.

V is TRBV29-1 and J is TRBJ1-2, with a weak D call TRBD1 (6 bases). Per germline, CDR1 SQVTM and CDR2 ANQGSEA. This CDR3 spans 12 amino acids. Trimming cost V 6 bases and J 5 bases, with 13 bases left between them. This chain's CDR3 is CSVPTGQYGYTF. The CDR3 coding sequence is TGCAGCGTCCCGACAGGACAATATGGCTACACCTTC. Filled out from reference TRBV29-1 and TRBJ1-2, the complete variable domain reads SAVISQKPSRDICQRGTSLTIQCQVDSQVTMMFWYRQQPGQSLTLIATANQGSEATYESGFVIDKFPISRPNLTFSTLTVSNMSPEDSSIYLCSVPTGQYGYTFGSGTRLTVV.

This clone was seen only a few times. V and J are TRBV28 and TRBJ2-7; 9 nucleotides line up with TRBD2. Trimming cost V 4 bases and J 3 bases; bases outside gene matches: 10. CDR3 size: 16 residues. Germline loops: CDR1 MDHEN, CDR2 SYDVKM. The CDR3 DNA is TGTGCCAGCAGTTATCTAGCGGGGATCCCAAACTACGAGCAGTACTTC. Translated: CASSYLAGIPNYEQYF.

Points on this clone: Other DNA sequences from this sample encode an identical CDR3 as well. This chain connects TRBV6-5 to TRBJ1-5, with 8 bases that match TRBD1. From germline, CDR1 is MNHEY and CDR2 SVGAGI. The CDR3 loop spans 14 amino acids. Unmatched junction bases numbered 1, after V lost 6 bases and J lost 0 bases. CDR3 sequence (DNA): TGTGCCAGCAGAGACAGGGGTAGCAATCAGCCCCAGCATTTT. The encoded protein is CASRDRGSNQPQHF.

The chain combines TRBV6-1 with TRBJ1-5; 7 nucleotides line up with TRBD1. Looked up from germline, CDR1 is MNHNS and CDR2 is SASEGT. The CDR3 has 16 amino acids. V dropped 0 bases and J dropped 3; count of bases not matched to a gene: 5. The CDR3: CASSEAQRGLNQPQHF. CDR3 nucleotides: TGTGCCAGCAGTGAAGCGCAAAGGGGGCTCAATCAGCCCCAGCATTTT.

The chain employs TRBV5-1 and TRBJ2-4; D gene unclear. V was cut by 3 bases and J by 0 bases, with 10 bases left in between. The CDR3 consists of 15 residues. Per germline, CDR1 SGHRS and CDR2 YFSETQ. CDR3 sequence (DNA): TGCGCCAGCAGCTCTACAGAGCTAGCCAAAAACATTCAGTACTTC. This translates into CASSSTELAKNIQYF.

The V and J genes are TRBV27 and TRBJ1-1, with D possibly TRBD1 on 6 matching bases. Germline-derived CDR1 and CDR2 are MNHEY and SMNVEV (reference sequence). V lost 5 bases to trimming and J lost 4 bases, with 11 bases between them. The CDR3 loop spans 13 amino acids. CDR3 in amino acids: CASSNRARTEAFF. CDR3 in DNA: TGTGCCAGCAGTAACAGGGCCCGCACTGAAGCTTTCTTT.

This chain connects TRBV28 to TRBJ2-7; 7 positions match TRBD1. CDR3 length equals 14 residues. CDR1 and CDR2 (germline): MDHEN, SYDVKM. J lost 2 bases, V lost 6 bases, and 7 bases had no gene match. The CDR3 sequence: CASRGTGVAYEQYF. The CDR3 region has the DNA TGTGCCAGCAGGGGAACAGGGGTTGCCTACGAGCAGTACTTC.

The chain links TRBV5-8 to TRBJ2-7; 12 bases line up with TRBD2. Germline loops: CDR1 SGHTS, CDR2 YDEGEE. The trim removed 3 bases at V and 0 bases at J, leaving 7 bases unmatched. The CDR3 consists of 17 residues. The CDR3 loop is CASSSNTLAGGSYEQYF. The CDR3 DNA reads TGTGCCAGCAGCTCGAACACACTAGCGGGAGGCTCCTACGAGCAGTACTTC.

The gene calls are TRBV19 and TRBJ1-2; D not resolved. The V gene lost 0 bases and the J gene lost 5 bases, with 16 bases spanning the gap. The germline V gene has CDR1 LNHDA and CDR2 SQIVND (reference sequence). CDR3 length equals 16 residues. CDR3 region: CASSIELRASIYGYTF. CDR3 nucleotides: TGTGCCAGTAGTATAGAATTGCGGGCCTCCATATATGGCTACACCTTC.

J is TRBJ2-5 and V is TRBV4-3, with D maybe TRBD1 (6 bases). In germline, CDR1 is LGHNA, CDR2 YSLEER. CDR3 length: 15 residues. V lost 0 bases, J lost 3 bases, and 11 bases lay in between. The DNA of the CDR3 is TGCGCCAGCAGCCAAGATACGGCAGGGGAAGAGACCCAGTACTTC. This gives the protein CASSQDTAGEETQYF.

The V and J genes are TRBV27 and TRBJ2-1, with 12 bases that match TRBD1. The CDR3 is made up of 20 amino acids. J lost 3 bases, V lost 4 bases, and 16 bases had no gene match. Looked up from germline, CDR1 is MNHEY and CDR2 is SMNVEV (reference sequence). The DNA of the CDR3 is TGTGCCAGCAGTTCCCCCGGGACAGGGGGCTTTAAGGATTACTACAATGAGCAGTTCTTC. Its translation: CASSSPGTGGFKDYYNEQFF.

The gene calls are TRBV28 and TRBJ2-1, with TRBD2 identical over 8 bases. Germline values: CDR1 MDHEN, CDR2 SYDVKM. The CDR3 contains 15 residues. The V gene end was trimmed by 3 bases and the J gene end by 5 bases; junction bases not matched to a gene: 6. CDR3 sequence (DNA): TGTGCCAGCAGTTTGGTGCTAGCGGGTCACAATGAGCAGTTCTTC. It specifies CASSLVLAGHNEQFF.

This chain links TRBV28 with TRBJ2-5; 8 bases are a match to TRBD1. The ends lost 7 bases at V and 2 bases at J; junction bases unmatched: 3. In germline, CDR1 is MDHEN, CDR2 SYDVKM. There are 13 residues in the CDR3. CDR3 residues: CASTYRGQETQYF. In DNA, the CDR3 is TGTGCCAGCACGTACAGGGGGCAAGAGACCCAGTACTTC.

The chain uses TRBV28 and TRBJ1-1, with 10 bases lining up with TRBD1. Germline CDR1 MDHEN, CDR2 SYDVKM. After removal of 6 bases from V and 2 bases from J, the junction contained 6 bases not matched to a gene. The CDR3 length is 15 residues. CDR3 DNA sequence: TGTGCCAGCAGCGGGGACAGGGGATCCAACACTGAAGCTTTCTTT. Its protein is CASSGDRGSNTEAFF.

Only one count was recorded for this clone. V gene TRBV9 combines with J gene TRBJ2-1; 13 bases are shared with TRBD2. Germline V gene data show CDR1 as SGDLS and CDR2 as YYNGEE. J gave up 8 bases and V 2 bases, and 4 bases lay outside the gene matches. The CDR3 is 15 residues long. CDR3 coding DNA: TGTGCCAGCAGCGTGAGGGGACTAGCGGGATATGAGCAGTTCTTC. Translation: CASSVRGLAGYEQFF.

The V call is TRBV5-4, the J call TRBJ2-5; D is possibly TRBD1 (6 bases). The DNA matches TRBJ2-7 better at its end, which makes the J call doubtful. CDR3 length: 12 amino acids. Germline-derived CDR1 and CDR2 are SGHNT and YYREEE (reference sequence). The CDR3 bases are TGTGCCAGCAGCTACCCCAGGGGCGAGCAGTACTTC. Its protein product is CASSYPRGEQYF.

The chain is built from TRBV11-2 and TRBJ2-3; D unresolved. V lost 3 bases and J lost 2, with 9 bases in between. CDR1 and CDR2 from the germline V gene are SGHAT and FQNNGV. The CDR3 is 14 amino acids. The CDR3 here is CASSFKLPTDTQYF. The CDR3 DNA is TGTGCCAGCAGCTTTAAACTCCCCACAGATACGCAGTATTTT.